This entry features one T cell receptor beta chain sequence. The antigen is not known. TCRdb reprocessed the reads via MiXCR and lists one record per CDR3 protein. This sample has hundreds of thousands of distinct CDR3 sequences, with about 29% found just once. These data come from a study of T cell repertoires in cytomegalovirus infection. Whole-study context: Public TCR beta signatures were indicative of both CMV infection and a matching HLA type.

The CDR3 extends over 13 amino acids. The ends lost 2 bases at V and 10 bases at J; junction bases unmatched: 6. Germline lookup yields CDR1 SGHDT and CDR2 YYEEEE. V and J are TRBV5-6 and TRBJ2-1; 7 bases map to TRBD2. This material consisted of cultured PBMCs, taken from culture after CMV antigen stimulation. The source is a human donor in good health (CMV status not recorded). Some clones in this sample may be carry-over from other donors' samples. CDR3 loop: CASSFGGTREQFF. CDR3 nucleotides: TGTGCCAGCAGCTTCGGGGGGACCCGGGAGCAGTTCTTC.